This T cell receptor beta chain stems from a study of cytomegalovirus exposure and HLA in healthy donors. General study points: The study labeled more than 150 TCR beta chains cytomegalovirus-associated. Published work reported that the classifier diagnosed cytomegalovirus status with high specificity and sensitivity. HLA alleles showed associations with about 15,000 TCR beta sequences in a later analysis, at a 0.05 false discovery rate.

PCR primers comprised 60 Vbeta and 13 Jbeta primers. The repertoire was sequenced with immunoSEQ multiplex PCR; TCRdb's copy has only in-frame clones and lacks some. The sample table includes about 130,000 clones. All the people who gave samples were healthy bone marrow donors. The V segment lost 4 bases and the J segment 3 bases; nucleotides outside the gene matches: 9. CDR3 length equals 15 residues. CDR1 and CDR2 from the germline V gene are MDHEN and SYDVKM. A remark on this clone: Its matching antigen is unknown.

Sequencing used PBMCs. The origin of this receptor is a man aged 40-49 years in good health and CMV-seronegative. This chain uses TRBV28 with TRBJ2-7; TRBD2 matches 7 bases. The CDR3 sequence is CASSSPAAGVYEQYF. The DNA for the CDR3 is TGTGCCAGCAGTTCGCCTGCGGCGGGAGTCTACGAGCAGTACTTC. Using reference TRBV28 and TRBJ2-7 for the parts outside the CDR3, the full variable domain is DVKVTQSSRYLVKRTGEKVFLECVQDMDHENMFWYRQDPGLGLRLIYFSYDVKMKEKGDIPEGYSVSREKKERFSLILESASTNQTSMYLCASSSPAAGVYEQYFGPGTRLTVT.